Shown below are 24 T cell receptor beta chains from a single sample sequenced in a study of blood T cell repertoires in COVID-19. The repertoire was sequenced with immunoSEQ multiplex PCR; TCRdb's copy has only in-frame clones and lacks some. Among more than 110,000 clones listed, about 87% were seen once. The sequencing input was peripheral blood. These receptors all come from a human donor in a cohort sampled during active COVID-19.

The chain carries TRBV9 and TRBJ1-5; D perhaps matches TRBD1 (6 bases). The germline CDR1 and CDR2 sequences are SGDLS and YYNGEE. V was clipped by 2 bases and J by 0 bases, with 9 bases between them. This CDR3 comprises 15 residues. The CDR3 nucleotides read TGTGCCAGCAGCGTCGGGACATATAGCAATCAGCCCCAGCATTTT. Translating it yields CASSVGTYSNQPQHF.

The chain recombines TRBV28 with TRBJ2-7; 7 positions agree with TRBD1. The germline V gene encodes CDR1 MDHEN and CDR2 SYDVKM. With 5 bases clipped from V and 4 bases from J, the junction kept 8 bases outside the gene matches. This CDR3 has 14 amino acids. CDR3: CASSLQYRGYEQYF. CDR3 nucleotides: TGTGCCAGCAGTCTCCAGTACAGGGGATACGAGCAGTACTTC.

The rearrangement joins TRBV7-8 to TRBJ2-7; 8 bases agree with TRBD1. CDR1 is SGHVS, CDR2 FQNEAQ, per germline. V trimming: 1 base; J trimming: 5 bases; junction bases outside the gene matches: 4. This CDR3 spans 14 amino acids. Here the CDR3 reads CASSLDRGYDEQYF. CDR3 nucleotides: TGTGCCAGCAGCTTAGACAGGGGGTACGACGAGCAGTACTTC.

DNA for the CDR3: TGTGCCAGCAGTTCCGTGGGGGGAGGGGAGGCTTTCTTT. Amino acid sequence: CASSSVGGGEAFF. The chain joins TRBV28 to TRBJ1-1; weak D call: TRBD1 (5 bases). CDR3 length: 13 amino acids. The V gene lost 4 bases and the J gene lost 11 bases, with 17 bases spanning the gap. Germline V CDR1 and CDR2: MDHEN, SYDVKM.

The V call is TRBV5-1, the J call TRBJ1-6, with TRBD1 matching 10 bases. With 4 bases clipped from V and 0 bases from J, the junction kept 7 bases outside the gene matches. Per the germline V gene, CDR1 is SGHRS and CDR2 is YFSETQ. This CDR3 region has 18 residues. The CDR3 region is CASSGGQGPGSYNSPLHF. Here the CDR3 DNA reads TGCGCCAGCAGCGGGGGACAGGGGCCGGGCTCCTATAATTCACCCCTCCACTTT.

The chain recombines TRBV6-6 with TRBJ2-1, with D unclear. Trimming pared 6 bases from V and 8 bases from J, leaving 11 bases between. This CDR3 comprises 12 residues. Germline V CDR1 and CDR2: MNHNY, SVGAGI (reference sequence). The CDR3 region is CASRDSSDEQFF. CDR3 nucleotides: TGTGCCAGCAGAGACTCGAGCGATGAGCAGTTCTTC.

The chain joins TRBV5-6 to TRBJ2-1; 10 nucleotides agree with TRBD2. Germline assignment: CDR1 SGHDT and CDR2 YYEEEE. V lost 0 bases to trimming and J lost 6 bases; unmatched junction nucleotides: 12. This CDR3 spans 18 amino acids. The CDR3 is CASSLVHGASGSLNEQFF. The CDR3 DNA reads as TGTGCCAGCAGCTTGGTGCATGGGGCTAGCGGGAGTCTCAATGAGCAGTTCTTC.

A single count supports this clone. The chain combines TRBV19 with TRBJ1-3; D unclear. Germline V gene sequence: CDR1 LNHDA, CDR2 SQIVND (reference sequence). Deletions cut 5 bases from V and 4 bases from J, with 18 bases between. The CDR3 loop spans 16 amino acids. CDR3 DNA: TGTGCCAGTAGTTCCAGTGACATTCGATGGGGAAACACCATATATTTT. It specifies CASSSSDIRWGNTIYF.

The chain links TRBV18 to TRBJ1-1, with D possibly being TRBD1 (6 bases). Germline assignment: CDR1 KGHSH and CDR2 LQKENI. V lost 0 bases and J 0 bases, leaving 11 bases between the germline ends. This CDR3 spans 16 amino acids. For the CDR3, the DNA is TGTGCCAGCTCACCACCGTTCAGGGGAATGAACACTGAAGCTTTCTTT. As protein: CASSPPFRGMNTEAFF.

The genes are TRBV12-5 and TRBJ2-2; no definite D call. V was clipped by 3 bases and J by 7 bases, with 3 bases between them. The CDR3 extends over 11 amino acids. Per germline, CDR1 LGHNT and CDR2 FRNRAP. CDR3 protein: CASGFNGELFF. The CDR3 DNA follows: TGTGCTAGTGGTTTTAACGGGGAGCTGTTTTTT.

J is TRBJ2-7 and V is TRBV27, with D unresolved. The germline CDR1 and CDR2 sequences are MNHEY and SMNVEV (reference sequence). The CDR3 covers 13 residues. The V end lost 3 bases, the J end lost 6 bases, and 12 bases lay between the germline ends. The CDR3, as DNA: TGTGCCAGCAGTTTGCTACTCCGAGGCGAGCAGTACTTC. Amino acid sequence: CASSLLLRGEQYF.

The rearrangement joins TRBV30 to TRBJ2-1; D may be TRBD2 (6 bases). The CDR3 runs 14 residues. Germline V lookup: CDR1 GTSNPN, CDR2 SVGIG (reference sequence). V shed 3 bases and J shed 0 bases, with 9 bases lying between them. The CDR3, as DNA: TGTGCCTGGAGGGGACTGAGCTCCTACAATGAGCAGTTCTTC. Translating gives CAWRGLSSYNEQFF.

The CDR3 bases are TGTGCCAGTAACGGACAGGGGAGCGACAATGAGCAGTTCTTC. Translation: CASNGQGSDNEQFF. J is TRBJ2-1 and V is TRBV19; 9 positions match TRBD1. V gave up 7 bases and J gave up 5 bases; unmatched junction bases: 6. The CDR3 length is 14 residues. The V gene's germline CDR1 is LNHDA and CDR2 SQIVND (reference sequence).

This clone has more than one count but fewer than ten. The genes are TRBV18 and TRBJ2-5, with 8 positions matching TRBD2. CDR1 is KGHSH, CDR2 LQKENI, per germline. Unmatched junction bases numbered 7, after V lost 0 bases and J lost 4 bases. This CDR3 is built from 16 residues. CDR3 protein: CASSPPGAGVRETQYF. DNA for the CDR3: TGTGCCAGCTCACCACCCGGAGCGGGGGTTCGAGAGACCCAGTACTTC.

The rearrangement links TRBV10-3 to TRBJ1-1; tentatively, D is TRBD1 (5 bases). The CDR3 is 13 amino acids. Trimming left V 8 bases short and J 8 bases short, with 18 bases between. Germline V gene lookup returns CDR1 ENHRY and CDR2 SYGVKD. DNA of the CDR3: TGTGCCATCGGAGGGGACCACCACAGGGAAGCTTTCTTT. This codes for CAIGGDHHREAFF.

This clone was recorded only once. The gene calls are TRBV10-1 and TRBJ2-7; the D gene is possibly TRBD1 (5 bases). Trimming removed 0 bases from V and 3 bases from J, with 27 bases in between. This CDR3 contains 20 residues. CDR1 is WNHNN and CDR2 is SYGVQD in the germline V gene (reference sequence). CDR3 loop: CASSESADSHLPPPFYEQYF. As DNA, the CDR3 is TGCGCCAGCAGTGAGTCTGCTGACAGCCACCTACCACCTCCCTTCTACGAGCAGTACTTC.

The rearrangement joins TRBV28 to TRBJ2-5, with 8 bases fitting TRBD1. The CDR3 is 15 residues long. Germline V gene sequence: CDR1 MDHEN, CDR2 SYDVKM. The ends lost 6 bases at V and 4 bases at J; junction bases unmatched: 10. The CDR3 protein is CASSSPGGGGETQYF. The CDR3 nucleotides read TGTGCCAGCAGCAGTCCAGGGGGCGGTGGAGAGACCCAGTACTTC.

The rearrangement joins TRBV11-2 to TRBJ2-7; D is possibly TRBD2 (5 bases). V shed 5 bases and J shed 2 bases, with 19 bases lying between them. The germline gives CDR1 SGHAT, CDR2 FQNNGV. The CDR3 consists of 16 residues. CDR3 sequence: CASSPIRHGETYEQYF. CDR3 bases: TGTGCCAGCAGCCCGATAAGGCATGGGGAGACCTACGAGCAGTACTTC. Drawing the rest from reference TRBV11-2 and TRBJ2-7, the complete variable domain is EAGVAQSPRYKIIEKRQSVAFWCNPISGHATLYWYQQILGQGPKLLIQFQNNGVVDDSQLPKDRFSAERLKGVDSTLKIQPAKLEDSAVYLCASSPIRHGETYEQYFGPGTRLTVT.

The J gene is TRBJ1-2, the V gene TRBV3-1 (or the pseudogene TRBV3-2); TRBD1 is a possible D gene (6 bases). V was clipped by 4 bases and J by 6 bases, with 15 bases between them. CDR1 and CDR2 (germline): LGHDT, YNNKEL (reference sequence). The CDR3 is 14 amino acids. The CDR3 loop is CASSPGRTAHGYTF. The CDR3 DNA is TGTGCCAGCAGCCCCGGAAGGACAGCTCATGGCTACACCTTC.

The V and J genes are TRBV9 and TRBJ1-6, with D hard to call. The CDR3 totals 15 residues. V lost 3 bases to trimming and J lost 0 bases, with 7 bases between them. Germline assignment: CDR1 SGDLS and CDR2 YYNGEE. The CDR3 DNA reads TGTGCCAGCAGCGAACAGAGCTCCTATAATTCACCCCTCCACTTT. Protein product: CASSEQSSYNSPLHF.

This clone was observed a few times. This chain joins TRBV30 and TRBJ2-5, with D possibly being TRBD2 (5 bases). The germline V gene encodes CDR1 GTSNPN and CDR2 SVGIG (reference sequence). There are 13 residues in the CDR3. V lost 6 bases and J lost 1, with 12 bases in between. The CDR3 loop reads CACTAAVQETQYF. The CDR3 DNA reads TGTGCCTGTACTGCAGCGGTCCAAGAGACCCAGTACTTC.

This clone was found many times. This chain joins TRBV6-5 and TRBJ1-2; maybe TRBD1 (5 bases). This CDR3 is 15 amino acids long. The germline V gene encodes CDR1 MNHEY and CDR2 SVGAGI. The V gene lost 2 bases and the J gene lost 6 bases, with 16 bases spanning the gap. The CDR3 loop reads CASSYQSQGLNGYTF. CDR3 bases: TGTGCCAGCAGTTACCAGAGTCAGGGTTTGAATGGCTACACCTTC.

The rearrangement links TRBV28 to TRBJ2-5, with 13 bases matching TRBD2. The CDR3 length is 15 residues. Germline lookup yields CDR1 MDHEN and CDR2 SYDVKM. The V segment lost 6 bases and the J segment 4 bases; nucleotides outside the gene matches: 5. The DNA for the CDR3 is TGTGCCAGCAGCCCACTAGCGGGGGGGCGAGAGACCCAGTACTTC. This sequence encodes CASSPLAGGRETQYF.

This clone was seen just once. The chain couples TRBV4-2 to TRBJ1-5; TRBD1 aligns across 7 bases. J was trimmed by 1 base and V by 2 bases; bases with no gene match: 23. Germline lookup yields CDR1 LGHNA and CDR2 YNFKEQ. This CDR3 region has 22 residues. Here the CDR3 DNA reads TGTGCCAGCAGCCAAACTAAGATCGCAAGACAGGGATTTGAATGGAGCAATCAGCCCCAGCATTTT. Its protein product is CASSQTKIARQGFEWSNQPQHF.